Listed below are T cell receptor beta chains from one sample, sequenced in a study of cytomegalovirus exposure and HLA in healthy donors. The repertoire was sequenced with immunoSEQ multiplex PCR; TCRdb's copy has only in-frame clones and lacks some. The sample has 60,000 to 70,000 clones; the top ten hold roughly 15%. What was sequenced was PBMCs. These receptors were taken from a boy aged 5-17 years in good health and CMV-seronegative. Both conserved end residues are part of each CDR3. A D gene is named only where the DNA matches it firmly.

d_call	v_call	j_call	cdr3_nt	cdr3_aa
.	TRBV6-1	TRBJ2-4	TGTGCCAGCAGCGAAGCGACATTAGCCAAAAACATTCAGTACTTC	CASSEATLAKNIQYF
TRBD1	TRBV10-2	TRBJ1-6	TGCGCCAGCAGCAGGGGGTCCGGGCTCCACTTT	CASSRGSGLHF
TRBD1	TRBV7-9	TRBJ2-7	TGTGCCAGCAGCACCTACTCCGGACAGGGACTTCACGAGCAGTACTTC	CASSTYSGQGLHEQYF
TRBD2	TRBV2	TRBJ2-7	TGTGCCAGCAATCTGGAGGCGGGAGGGCTCCACGAGCAGTACTTC	CASNLEAGGLHEQYF
.	TRBV30	TRBJ1-3	TGTGCCTGGAGAATGCTAGAAGTGGACACCATATATTTT	CAWRMLEVDTIYF
TRBD1	TRBV6-5	TRBJ1-1	TGTGCCAGCAGTTACTCGACAGGGGGCATAACTTTCTTT	CASSYSTGGITFF
.	TRBV7-2	TRBJ2-2	TGTGCCAGCAGCTTCAAAACGGACAATTACGGGGAGCTGTTTTTT	CASSFKTDNYGELFF
TRBD1	TRBV4-2	TRBJ1-1	TGTGCCAGCAGCCAGCGGACAGGGATGAACACTGAAGCTTTCTTT	CASSQRTGMNTEAFF
TRBD2	TRBV5-6	TRBJ2-5	TGTGCCAGCAGCTTGGCCAGACTAGCGGGAGAGGGTGAGACCCAGTACTTC	CASSLARLAGEGETQYF
.	TRBV4-1	TRBJ2-1	TGCGCCAGCAGCCAAGCAAGTACGGGACTCGGGGGTGAGCAGTTCTTC	CASSQASTGLGGEQFF
TRBD1	TRBV7-6	TRBJ1-6	TGTGCCAGCAGCCTAATGACAGGGGGCAATAATTCACCCCTCCACTTT	CASSLMTGGNNSPLHF
TRBD1	TRBV9	TRBJ1-1	TGTGCCAGCAGCGTAGACCCGGGGACAGGGTTAAGGACTGAAGCTTTCTTT	CASSVDPGTGLRTEAFF
TRBD1	TRBV27	TRBJ1-2	TGTGCCAGCGGATTCGGGACAGGGGACTATGGCTACACCTTC	CASGFGTGDYGYTF
TRBD1	TRBV5-1	TRBJ2-6	TGCGCCAGCAGCTTGTGGACAGGCTCTGGGGCCAACGTCCTGACTTTC	CASSLWTGSGANVLTF
TRBD2	TRBV9	TRBJ2-1	TGTGCCAGCAGCCCGGGGGGAACACCCGAGCAGTTCTTC	CASSPGGTPEQFF
TRBD1	TRBV18	TRBJ1-2	TGTGCCAGCTCACCTTCGATGGACAGGGGGAATGGCTACACCTTC	CASSPSMDRGNGYTF
.	TRBV7-9	TRBJ1-1	TGTGCCAGCAGCCCCCAGGCGAACACTGAAGCTTTCTTT	CASSPQANTEAFF
TRBD1	TRBV7-2	TRBJ1-1	TGTGCCAGCAGCCGACCCGACAGGGGGGCTTATTGGGCTTTCTTT	CASSRPDRGAYWAFF
TRBD2	TRBV6-5	TRBJ2-2	TGTGCCAGCAGTTACTCTAGCGGCGGGAGGTTGTTTTTT	CASSYSSGGRLFF
.	TRBV6-5	TRBJ1-1	TGTGCCAGCAGTAGTCAAGGGGCCCCAAACACTGAAGCTTTCTTT	CASSSQGAPNTEAFF
TRBD2	TRBV7-2	TRBJ2-1	TGTGCCAGCAGCCGCGGGGGACTAGGGTACAATGAGCAGTTCTTC	CASSRGGLGYNEQFF
TRBD1	TRBV19	TRBJ1-1	TGTGCCAGTAGTATTCGACAGGGTTCGTCCACTGAAGCTTTCTTT	CASSIRQGSSTEAFF
TRBD2	TRBV5-6	TRBJ2-1	TGTGCCAGCAGCTTTGGACTAGCGGTAAGCTCCTACAATGAGCAGTTCTTC	CASSFGLAVSSYNEQFF
TRBD1	TRBV6-6	TRBJ1-1	TGTGCCAGCAGCTACGGACAGGTGAAGGGAACTGAAGCTTTCTTT	CASSYGQVKGTEAFF
.	TRBV6-5	TRBJ1-2	TGTGCCAGCAGTACCGGGACTCATGGCTACACCTTC	CASSTGTHGYTF
TRBD2	TRBV10-3	TRBJ2-3	TGTGCCATCAGCCGCCCGGGGGGTACAGATACGCAGTATTTT	CAISRPGGTDTQYF
.	TRBV7-2	TRBJ1-1	TGTGCCAGCAGCTCGGACAGAAAGGGCACTGAAGCTTTCTTT	CASSSDRKGTEAFF
.	TRBV6-4	TRBJ1-1	TGTGCCAGCAGTGAACAGGGTGGCACTGAAGCTTTCTTT	CASSEQGGTEAFF
TRBD2	TRBV5-1	TRBJ2-3	TGCGCCAGCAGCTCAACTAGCGGGGGGCAGGAGACAGATACGCAGTATTTT	CASSSTSGGQETDTQYF
TRBD2	TRBV14	TRBJ2-7	TGTGCCAGCAGCCACCCTCGGACCGGGACTAGACGCGAGCAGTACTTC	CASSHPRTGTRREQYF
.	TRBV5-6	TRBJ1-6	TGTGCCAGCAGCTTGCAGGGGACATATTATAATTCACCCCTCCACTTT	CASSLQGTYYNSPLHF